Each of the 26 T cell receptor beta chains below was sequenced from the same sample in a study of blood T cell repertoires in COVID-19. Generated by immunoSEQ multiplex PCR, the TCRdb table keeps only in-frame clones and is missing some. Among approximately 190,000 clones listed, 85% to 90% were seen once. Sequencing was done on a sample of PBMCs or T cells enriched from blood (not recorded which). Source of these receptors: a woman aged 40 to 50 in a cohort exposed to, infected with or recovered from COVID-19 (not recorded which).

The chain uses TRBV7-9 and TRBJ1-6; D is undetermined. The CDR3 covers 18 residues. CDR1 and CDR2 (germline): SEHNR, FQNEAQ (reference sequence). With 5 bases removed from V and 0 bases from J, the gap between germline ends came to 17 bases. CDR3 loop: CASSAPVGDYSYNSPLHF. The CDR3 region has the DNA TGTGCCAGCAGCGCCCCAGTAGGAGATTACTCCTATAATTCACCCCTCCACTTT.

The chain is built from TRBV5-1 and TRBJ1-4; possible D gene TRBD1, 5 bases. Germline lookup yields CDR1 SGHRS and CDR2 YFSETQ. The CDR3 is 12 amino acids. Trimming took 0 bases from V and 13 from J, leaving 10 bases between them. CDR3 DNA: TGCGCCAGCAGCTTGGGAGGGGAGGTACTGTTTTTT. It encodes CASSLGGEVLFF.

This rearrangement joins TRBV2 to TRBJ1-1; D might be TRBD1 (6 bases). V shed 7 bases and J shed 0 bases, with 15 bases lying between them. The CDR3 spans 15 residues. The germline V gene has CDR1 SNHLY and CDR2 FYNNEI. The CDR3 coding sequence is TGTGCCAGCAATCAGAGGGGGGGCCTGAACACTGAAGCTTTCTTT. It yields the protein CASNQRGGLNTEAFF.

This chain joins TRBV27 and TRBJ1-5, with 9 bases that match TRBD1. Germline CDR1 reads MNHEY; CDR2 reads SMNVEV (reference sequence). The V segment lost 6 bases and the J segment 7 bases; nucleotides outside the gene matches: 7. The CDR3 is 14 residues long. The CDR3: CASRVQGARQPQHF. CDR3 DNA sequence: TGTGCCAGCAGGGTACAGGGGGCACGGCAGCCCCAGCATTTT.

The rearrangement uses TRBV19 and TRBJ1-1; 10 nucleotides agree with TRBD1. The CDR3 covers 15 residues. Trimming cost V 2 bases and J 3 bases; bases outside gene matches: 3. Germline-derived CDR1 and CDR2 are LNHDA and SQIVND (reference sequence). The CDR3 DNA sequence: TGTGCCAGTAGTATAAGAGGACAGGGGGACACTGAAGCTTTCTTT. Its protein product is CASSIRGQGDTEAFF.

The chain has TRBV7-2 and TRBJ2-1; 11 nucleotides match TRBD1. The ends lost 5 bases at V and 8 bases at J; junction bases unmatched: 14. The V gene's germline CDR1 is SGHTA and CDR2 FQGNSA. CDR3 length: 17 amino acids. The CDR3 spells CASSRGTGGPTRYEQFF. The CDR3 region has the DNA TGTGCCAGCAGCCGCGGGACAGGGGGTCCTACCAGGTATGAGCAGTTCTTC.

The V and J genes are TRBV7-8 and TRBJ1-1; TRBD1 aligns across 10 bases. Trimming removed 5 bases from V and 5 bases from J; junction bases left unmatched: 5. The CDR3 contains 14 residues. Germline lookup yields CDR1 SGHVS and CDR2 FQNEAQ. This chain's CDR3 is CASSPGQGMTEAFF. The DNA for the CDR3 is TGTGCCAGCAGCCCGGGACAGGGGATGACTGAAGCTTTCTTT.

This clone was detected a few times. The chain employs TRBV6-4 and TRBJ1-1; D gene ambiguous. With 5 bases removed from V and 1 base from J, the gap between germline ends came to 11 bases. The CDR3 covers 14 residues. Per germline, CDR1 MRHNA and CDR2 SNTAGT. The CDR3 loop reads CASSRYGGNTEAFF. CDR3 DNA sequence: TGTGCCAGCAGTCGGTACGGCGGGAACACTGAAGCTTTCTTT.

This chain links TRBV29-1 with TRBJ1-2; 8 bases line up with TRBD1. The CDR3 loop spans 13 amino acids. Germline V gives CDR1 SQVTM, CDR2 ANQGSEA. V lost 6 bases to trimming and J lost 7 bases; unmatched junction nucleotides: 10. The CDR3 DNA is TGCAGCGTGGTGGGACAGGTAGACGGTGGCTACACCTTC. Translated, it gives CSVVGQVDGGYTF.

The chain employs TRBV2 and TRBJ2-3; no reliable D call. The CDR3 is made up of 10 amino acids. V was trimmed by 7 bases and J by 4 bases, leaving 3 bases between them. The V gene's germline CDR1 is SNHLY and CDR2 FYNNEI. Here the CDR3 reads CASTADTQYF. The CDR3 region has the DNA TGTGCCAGCACCGCAGATACGCAGTATTTT.

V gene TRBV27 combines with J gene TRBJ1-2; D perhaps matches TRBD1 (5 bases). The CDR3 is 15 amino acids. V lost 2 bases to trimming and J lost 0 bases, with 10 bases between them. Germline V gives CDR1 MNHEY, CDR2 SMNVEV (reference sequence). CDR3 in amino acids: CASSLHPGANYGYTF. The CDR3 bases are TGTGCCAGCAGTTTACACCCGGGGGCTAACTATGGCTACACCTTC.

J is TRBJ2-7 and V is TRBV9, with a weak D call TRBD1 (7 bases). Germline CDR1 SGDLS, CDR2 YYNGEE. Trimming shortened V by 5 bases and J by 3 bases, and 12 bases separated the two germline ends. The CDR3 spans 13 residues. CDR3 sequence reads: CASSPGGFYEQYF. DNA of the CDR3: TGTGCCAGCAGTCCAGGGGGGTTCTACGAGCAGTACTTC.

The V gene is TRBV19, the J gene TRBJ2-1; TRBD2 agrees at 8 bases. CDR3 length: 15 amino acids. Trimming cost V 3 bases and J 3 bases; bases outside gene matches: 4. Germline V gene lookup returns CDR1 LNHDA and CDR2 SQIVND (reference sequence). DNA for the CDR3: TGTGCCAGTAGTATTATGCTAGCGGGCTACAATGAGCAGTTCTTC. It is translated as CASSIMLAGYNEQFF.

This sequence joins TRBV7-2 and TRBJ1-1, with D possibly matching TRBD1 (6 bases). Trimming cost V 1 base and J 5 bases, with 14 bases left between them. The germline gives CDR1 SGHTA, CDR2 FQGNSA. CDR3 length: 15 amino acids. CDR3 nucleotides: TGTGCCAGCAGCTTAGAGGAGTGGGGGCGGACTGAAGCTTTCTTT. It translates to CASSLEEWGRTEAFF.

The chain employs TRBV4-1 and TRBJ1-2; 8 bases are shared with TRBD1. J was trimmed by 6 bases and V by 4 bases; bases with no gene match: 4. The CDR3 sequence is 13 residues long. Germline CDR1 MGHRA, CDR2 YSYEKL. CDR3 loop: CASSPKQGDGYTF. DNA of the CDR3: TGCGCCAGCAGCCCAAAACAGGGGGATGGCTACACCTTC.

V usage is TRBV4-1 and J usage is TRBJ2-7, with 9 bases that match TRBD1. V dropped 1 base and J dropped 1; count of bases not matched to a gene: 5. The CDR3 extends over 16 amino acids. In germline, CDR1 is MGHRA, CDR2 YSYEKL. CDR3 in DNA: TGCGCCAGCAGCCAAGGAGGGACAGGGAGATCCTACGAGCAGTACTTC. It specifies CASSQGGTGRSYEQYF.

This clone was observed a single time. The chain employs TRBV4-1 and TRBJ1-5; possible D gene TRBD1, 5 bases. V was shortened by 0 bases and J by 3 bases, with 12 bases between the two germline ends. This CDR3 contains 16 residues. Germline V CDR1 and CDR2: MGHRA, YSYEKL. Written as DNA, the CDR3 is TGCGCCAGCAGCCAAGATGATCAAGGGGCCAATCAGCCCCAGCATTTT. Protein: CASSQDDQGANQPQHF.

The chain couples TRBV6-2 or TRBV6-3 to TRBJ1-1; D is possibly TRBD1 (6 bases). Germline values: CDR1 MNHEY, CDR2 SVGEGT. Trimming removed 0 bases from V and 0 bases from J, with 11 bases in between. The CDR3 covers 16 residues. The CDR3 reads CASSYSTGRLNTEAFF. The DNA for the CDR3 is TGTGCCAGCAGTTACTCAACAGGGCGATTGAACACTGAAGCTTTCTTT.

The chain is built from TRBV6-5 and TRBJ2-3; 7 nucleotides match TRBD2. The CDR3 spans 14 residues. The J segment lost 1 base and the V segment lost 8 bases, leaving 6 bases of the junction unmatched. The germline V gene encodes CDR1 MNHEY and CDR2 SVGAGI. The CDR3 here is CASGWTSRTDTQYF. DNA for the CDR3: TGTGCCAGCGGCTGGACTAGTCGCACAGATACGCAGTATTTT.

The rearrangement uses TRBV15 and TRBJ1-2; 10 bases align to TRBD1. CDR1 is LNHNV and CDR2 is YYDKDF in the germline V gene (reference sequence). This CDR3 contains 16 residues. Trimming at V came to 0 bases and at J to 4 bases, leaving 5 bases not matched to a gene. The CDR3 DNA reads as TGTGCCACCAGCAGAGAGGGGACAGGGGCCTTCTATGGCTACACCTTC. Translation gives CATSREGTGAFYGYTF.

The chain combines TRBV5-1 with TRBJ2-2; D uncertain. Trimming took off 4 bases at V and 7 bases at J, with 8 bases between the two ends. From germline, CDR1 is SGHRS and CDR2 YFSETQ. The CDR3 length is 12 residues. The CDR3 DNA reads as TGCGCCAGCAGCCTCCCGGGCGGGGAGCTGTTTTTT. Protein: CASSLPGGELFF.

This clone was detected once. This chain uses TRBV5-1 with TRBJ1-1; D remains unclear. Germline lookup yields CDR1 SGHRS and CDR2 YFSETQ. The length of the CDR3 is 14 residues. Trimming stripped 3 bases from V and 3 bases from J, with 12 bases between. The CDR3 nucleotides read TGCGCCAGCAGCTATTGGGAGGCGTACACTGAAGCTTTCTTT. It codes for CASSYWEAYTEAFF.

The CDR3 protein is CASSEGTSGGADTQYF. DNA of the CDR3: TGTGCCAGCAGTGAAGGGACTAGCGGGGGGGCAGATACGCAGTATTTT. The chain links TRBV6-1 to TRBJ2-3; TRBD2 aligns across 15 bases. Germline CDR1 is MNHNS and CDR2 is SASEGT. The CDR3 sequence is 16 residues long. V gave up 1 base and J gave up 4 bases; unmatched junction bases: 0.

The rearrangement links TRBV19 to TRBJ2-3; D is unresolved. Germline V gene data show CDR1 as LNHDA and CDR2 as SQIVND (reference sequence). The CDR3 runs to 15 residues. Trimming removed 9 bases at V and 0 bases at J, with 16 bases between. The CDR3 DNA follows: TGTGCCAGCTCAACCGCGGCGGCCAGCACAGATACGCAGTATTTT. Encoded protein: CASSTAAASTDTQYF.

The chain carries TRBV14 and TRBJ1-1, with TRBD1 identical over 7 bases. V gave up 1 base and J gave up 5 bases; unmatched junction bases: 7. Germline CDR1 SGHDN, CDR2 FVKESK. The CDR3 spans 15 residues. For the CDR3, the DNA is TGTGCCAGCAGCCAAGGACAGGGACGGGGAACTGAAGCTTTCTTT. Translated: CASSQGQGRGTEAFF.

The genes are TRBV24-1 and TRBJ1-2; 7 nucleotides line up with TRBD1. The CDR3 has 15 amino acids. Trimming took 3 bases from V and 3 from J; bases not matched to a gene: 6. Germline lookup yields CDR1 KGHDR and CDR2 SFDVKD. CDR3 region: CATSDSLGQHYGYTF. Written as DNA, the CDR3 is TGTGCCACCAGTGATAGTTTGGGACAGCACTATGGCTACACCTTC.